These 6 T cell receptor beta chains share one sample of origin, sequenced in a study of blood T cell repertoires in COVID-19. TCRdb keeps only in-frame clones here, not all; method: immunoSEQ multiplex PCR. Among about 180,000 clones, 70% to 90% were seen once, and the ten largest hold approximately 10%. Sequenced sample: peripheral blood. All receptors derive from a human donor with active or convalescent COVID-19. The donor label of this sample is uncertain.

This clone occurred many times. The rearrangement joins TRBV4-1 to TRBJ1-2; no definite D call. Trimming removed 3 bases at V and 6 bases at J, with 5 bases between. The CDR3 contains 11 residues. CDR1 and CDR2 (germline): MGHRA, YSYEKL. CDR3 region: CASSQSDGYTF. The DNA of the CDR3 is TGCGCCAGCAGCCAGTCGGATGGCTACACCTTC.

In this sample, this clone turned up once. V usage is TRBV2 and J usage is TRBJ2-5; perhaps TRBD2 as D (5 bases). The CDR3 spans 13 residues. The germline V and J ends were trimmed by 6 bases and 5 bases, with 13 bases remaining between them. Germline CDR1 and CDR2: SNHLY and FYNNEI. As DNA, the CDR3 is TGTGCCAGCAGGGAGGTGGGAAGGGAGACCCAGTACTTC. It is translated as CASREVGRETQYF.

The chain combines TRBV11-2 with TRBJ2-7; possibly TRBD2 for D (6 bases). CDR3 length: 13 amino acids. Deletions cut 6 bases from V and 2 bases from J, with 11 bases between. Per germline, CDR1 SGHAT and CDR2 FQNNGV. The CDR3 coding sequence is TGTGCCAGCAGGACGGAGGGGACCTACGAGCAGTACTTC. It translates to CASRTEGTYEQYF. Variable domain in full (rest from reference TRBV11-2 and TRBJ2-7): EAGVAQSPRYKIIEKRQSVAFWCNPISGHATLYWYQQILGQGPKLLIQFQNNGVVDDSQLPKDRFSAERLKGVDSTLKIQPAKLEDSAVYLCASRTEGTYEQYFGPGTRLTVT.

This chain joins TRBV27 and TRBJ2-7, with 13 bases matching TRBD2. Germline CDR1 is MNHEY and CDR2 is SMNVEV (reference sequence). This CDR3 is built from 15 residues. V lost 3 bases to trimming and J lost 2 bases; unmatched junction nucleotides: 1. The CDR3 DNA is TGTGCCAGCAGTTTTGGACTAGCGGGAGCCTACGAGCAGTACTTC. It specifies CASSFGLAGAYEQYF.

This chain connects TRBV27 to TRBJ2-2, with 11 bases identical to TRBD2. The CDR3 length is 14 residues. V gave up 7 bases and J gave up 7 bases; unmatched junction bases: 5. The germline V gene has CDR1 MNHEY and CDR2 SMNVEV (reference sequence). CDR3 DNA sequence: TGTGCCAGCACCCTAGCGGGAGGAAACGGGGAGCTGTTTTTT. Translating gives CASTLAGGNGELFF.

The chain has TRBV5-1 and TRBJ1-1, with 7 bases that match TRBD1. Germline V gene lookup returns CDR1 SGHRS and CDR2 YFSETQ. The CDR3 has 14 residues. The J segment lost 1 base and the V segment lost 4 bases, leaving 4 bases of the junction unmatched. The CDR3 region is CASSLGQQNTEAFF. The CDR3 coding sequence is TGCGCCAGCAGCCTGGGACAGCAGAACACTGAAGCTTTCTTT.